These 32 T cell receptor beta chains came from one sample sequenced in a study of Ad26.COV2.S vaccination and SARS-CoV-2 variants. Sequencing was performed with immunoSEQ multiplex PCR; in TCRdb, only in-frame clones are kept and a portion is missing. The sample has 300,000 to 350,000 clones; 85% to 90% are singletons. Regarding treatment: some 20 received Ad26.COV2.S at low or high dose, single or two shots; a few received placebo; per-sample allocation not given. After the first vaccine or placebo injection, samples were drawn on day 63. The input for sequencing was peripheral blood, taken in a trial of Ad26.COV2.S vaccine versus placebo. These receptors came from a person aged 18-65 years who received the Ad26.COV2.S COVID-19 vaccine or a placebo.

This clone showed up many times. The chain combines TRBV10-3 with TRBJ2-1; 7 positions match TRBD2. From germline, CDR1 is ENHRY and CDR2 SYGVKD. V lost 2 bases, J lost 7 bases, and 8 bases stayed unmatched. There are 15 residues in the CDR3. CDR3 amino acids: CAISEGGDWNNEQFF. The CDR3 DNA reads as TGTGCCATCAGTGAGGGGGGGGACTGGAATAATGAGCAGTTCTTC.

The rearrangement links TRBV11-2 to TRBJ2-5; 8 bases match TRBD2. The CDR3 runs 15 residues. The junction had 12 bases not matched to a gene; V was cut back by 5 bases and J by 7 bases. The V gene's germline CDR1 is SGHAT and CDR2 FQNNGV. The CDR3 protein is CASSRISGGPRTQYF. CDR3 bases: TGTGCCAGCAGCCGAATCAGCGGGGGCCCAAGGACCCAGTACTTC.

Concerning this clone itself: The same CDR3 also results from other DNA sequences found in this sample. The chain couples TRBV9 to TRBJ1-1; possible D gene TRBD1, 5 bases. V lost 3 bases and J lost 0, with 9 bases in between. Germline CDR1 is SGDLS and CDR2 is YYNGEE. This CDR3 has 14 residues. The CDR3 coding sequence is TGTGCCAGCAGCGCCGGGACTTTGAACACTGAAGCTTTCTTT. Amino acid sequence: CASSAGTLNTEAFF.

The V gene is TRBV24-1, the J gene TRBJ2-5, with D uncertain. CDR1 and CDR2 from the germline V gene are KGHDR and SFDVKD. Between the trimmed V and J ends, which lost 2 bases and 5 bases, there was a span of 17 bases. The CDR3 extends over 16 amino acids. CDR3 in amino acids: CATSDSYGRGMETQYF. The CDR3 DNA reads TGTGCCACCAGTGATTCTTACGGCCGAGGAATGGAGACCCAGTACTTC.

The J gene is TRBJ2-7, the V gene TRBV5-1, with D unclear. The CDR3 is 14 residues long. CDR1 is SGHRS, CDR2 YFSETQ, per germline. The ends were cut back, 4 bases at V and 5 bases at J, with 16 bases in the middle. In nucleotides, the CDR3 is TGCGCCAGCAGCCCTCTAACAAAGGATAACGAGCAGTACTTC. Translation gives CASSPLTKDNEQYF.

This rearrangement joins TRBV7-9 to TRBJ1-1, with unresolved D. V was trimmed by 6 bases and J by 1 base, leaving 12 bases between them. The CDR3 contains 14 residues. Germline values: CDR1 SEHNR, CDR2 FQNEAQ (reference sequence). CDR3 in DNA: TGTGCCAGCAGTTCACTGGTAGGGAACACTGAAGCTTTCTTT. Its translation: CASSSLVGNTEAFF.

V and J are TRBV7-9 and TRBJ1-1, with TRBD1 matching 8 bases. The germline CDR1 and CDR2 sequences are SEHNR and FQNEAQ (reference sequence). Trimming took 5 bases from V and 5 from J; bases not matched to a gene: 4. CDR3 length: 13 amino acids. As DNA, the CDR3 is TGTGCCAGCAGCCGACAGGGGAGGACTGAAGCTTTCTTT. This gives the protein CASSRQGRTEAFF.

The sample holds a few counts of this clone. The chain employs TRBV7-9 and TRBJ1-1; weak D call: TRBD1 (5 bases). The V end lost 7 bases, the J end lost 4 bases, and 16 bases lay between the germline ends. Germline V gene data show CDR1 as SEHNR and CDR2 as FQNEAQ (reference sequence). The CDR3 is 14 amino acids. The CDR3 sequence is CASTQTASSTEAFF. In DNA, the CDR3 is TGTGCCAGCACCCAGACAGCATCCTCCACTGAAGCTTTCTTT.

V usage is TRBV10-1 and J usage is TRBJ2-7; the match to TRBD2 covers 9 bases. Germline lookup yields CDR1 WNHNN and CDR2 SYGVQD (reference sequence). This CDR3 is 17 amino acids long. The ends lost 7 bases at V and 1 base at J; junction bases unmatched: 14. The CDR3 loop reads CASKTGGRAIWSYEQYV. For the CDR3, the DNA is TGCGCCAGCAAGACGGGCGGGAGGGCCATTTGGTCCTACGAGCAGTACGTC.

This clone occurred once. This chain uses TRBV7-6 with TRBJ2-3, with TRBD2 identical over 7 bases. With V trimmed by 4 bases and J by 3 bases, 4 bases remained unmatched. Germline-derived CDR1 and CDR2 are SGHVS and FNYEAQ. CDR3 length: 14 amino acids. CDR3 DNA sequence: TGTGCCAGCAGCTACGCGGGGGAAACAGATACGCAGTATTTT. Translated, it gives CASSYAGETDTQYF.

The rearrangement uses TRBV19 and TRBJ2-7; D is perhaps TRBD2 (6 bases). Germline lookup yields CDR1 LNHDA and CDR2 SQIVND (reference sequence). Trimming cost V 5 bases and J 6 bases, with 20 bases left between them. The CDR3 runs to 15 residues. CDR3 DNA sequence: TGTGCCAGTAGTGTTGGGGGGAGAATCCGTGGCGAGCAGTACTTC. It translates to CASSVGGRIRGEQYF.

This chain connects TRBV6-2 or TRBV6-3 to TRBJ2-7; D unclear. Trimming cost V 0 bases and J 5 bases, with 17 bases left between them. CDR1 MNHEY and CDR2 SVGEGT come from the germline V gene. This CDR3 has 16 amino acids. CDR3: CASSYSNPVARDEQYF. CDR3 DNA: TGTGCCAGCAGTTACTCGAACCCCGTGGCTCGTGACGAGCAGTACTTC.

The genes are TRBV28 and TRBJ2-3; 7 bases are shared with TRBD2. The V gene's germline CDR1 is MDHEN and CDR2 SYDVKM. The CDR3 has 15 amino acids. With V trimmed by 7 bases and J by 2 bases, 9 bases remained unmatched. CDR3 loop: CASNSLAENTDTQYF. As DNA, the CDR3 is TGTGCCAGCAACTCCCTAGCGGAGAACACAGATACGCAGTATTTT.

The J gene is TRBJ1-2, the V gene TRBV10-3, with TRBD1 matching 9 bases. Trimming took 7 bases from V and 2 from J; bases not matched to a gene: 5. Per the germline V gene, CDR1 is ENHRY and CDR2 is SYGVKD. This CDR3 contains 14 residues. The CDR3 is CAINPGTGNYGYTF. CDR3 nucleotides: TGTGCCATCAACCCCGGGACAGGGAACTATGGCTACACCTTC.

The chain recombines TRBV19 with TRBJ1-5; D gene uncertain. Deletions cut 11 bases from V and 0 bases from J, with 14 bases between. Germline V gene sequence: CDR1 LNHDA, CDR2 SQIVND (reference sequence). This CDR3 is built from 14 residues. The CDR3 DNA follows: TGTGCCGCCGAGAGTGGGAGTAGCAATCAGCCCCAGCATTTT. Its protein is CAAESGSSNQPQHF.

V gene TRBV3-1 (or the pseudogene TRBV3-2) combines with J gene TRBJ2-6; maybe TRBD2 (5 bases). The germline V gene has CDR1 LGHDT and CDR2 YNNKEL (reference sequence). The CDR3 has 17 amino acids. V lost 2 bases and J lost 0, with 11 bases in between. The CDR3 DNA reads as TGTGCCAGCAGCCAAACGGACGGAGGCTCTGGGGCCAACGTCCTGACTTTC. Its translation: CASSQTDGGSGANVLTF.

The chain has TRBV29-1 and TRBJ1-2; D unclear. Trimming took 0 bases from V and 7 from J, leaving 15 bases between them. From germline, CDR1 is SQVTM and CDR2 ANQGSEA. The CDR3 covers 14 residues. The CDR3 protein is CSVEEGGSTAGYTF. As DNA, the CDR3 is TGCAGCGTTGAAGAGGGTGGATCTACCGCTGGCTACACCTTC.

In this sample, this clone turned up a few times. J is TRBJ1-1 and V is TRBV4-3; tentatively, D is TRBD1 (5 bases). The CDR3 runs 14 residues. Germline CDR1 is LGHNA and CDR2 is YSLEER. V lost 2 bases to trimming and J lost 4 bases, with 11 bases between them. CDR3 nucleotide sequence: TGCGCCAGCAGCCAACAGGGTGGTAGCACTGAAGCTTTCTTT. Its protein product is CASSQQGGSTEAFF.

This chain connects TRBV19 to TRBJ2-5, with no clear D. The CDR3 totals 15 residues. Per the germline V gene, CDR1 is LNHDA and CDR2 is SQIVND (reference sequence). V lost 4 bases and J lost 4, with 16 bases in between. The CDR3 here is CASSTRLRSPETQYF. CDR3 nucleotide sequence: TGTGCCAGTAGTACCAGGTTAAGATCACCAGAGACCCAGTACTTC.

The J gene is TRBJ2-2, the V gene TRBV19; 8 nucleotides align to TRBD1. In germline, CDR1 is LNHDA, CDR2 SQIVND (reference sequence). The V gene end was trimmed by 7 bases and the J gene end by 1 base; junction bases not matched to a gene: 8. The CDR3 covers 16 residues. CDR3 in amino acids: CASTNKGQVNTGELFF. In nucleotides, the CDR3 is TGTGCCAGTACCAATAAGGGACAGGTGAACACCGGGGAGCTGTTTTTT.

This clone appeared a single time. The chain joins TRBV28 to TRBJ2-5; no clear D gene. V was cut by 7 bases and J by 9 bases, with 21 bases left in between. Germline V gene lookup returns CDR1 MDHEN and CDR2 SYDVKM. The CDR3 has 14 amino acids. The CDR3 DNA follows: TGTGCCAGCACCGAAAGGTCTACCTACGAGGCCCAGTACTTC. Protein: CASTERSTYEAQYF.

As for this clone: This specimen includes other DNA sequences encoding the same CDR3. J is TRBJ1-2 and V is TRBV3-1 (or the pseudogene TRBV3-2), with D tentatively TRBD1 (5 bases). CDR3 length: 13 amino acids. Looked up from germline, CDR1 is LGHDT and CDR2 is YNNKEL (reference sequence). The ends were cut back, 1 base at V and 4 bases at J, with 7 bases in the middle. The CDR3 DNA sequence: TGTGCCAGCAGCCAAGGCCAGGGCTATGGCTACACCTTC. It codes for CASSQGQGYGYTF.

The genes are TRBV28 and TRBJ1-2; D perhaps matches TRBD1 (5 bases). With 7 bases removed from V and 2 bases from J, the gap between germline ends came to 17 bases. The germline gives CDR1 MDHEN, CDR2 SYDVKM. This CDR3 contains 15 residues. The CDR3 sequence is CASTVGGGKNYGYTF. The DNA for the CDR3 is TGTGCCAGCACGGTGGGGGGAGGAAAGAACTATGGCTACACCTTC.

J is TRBJ2-7 and V is TRBV12-3 or TRBV12-4; D possibly corresponds to TRBD2 (5 bases). This CDR3 contains 13 residues. V was trimmed by 5 bases and J by 3 bases, leaving 11 bases between them. The CDR3 DNA is TGTGCCAGCAGTCTGGGAGCGCTCTACGAGCAGTACTTC. It encodes CASSLGALYEQYF.

This clone was observed a handful of times. This sequence joins TRBV4-3 and TRBJ1-5; D unresolved. This CDR3 is 16 amino acids long. The V and J ends lost 0 bases and 7 bases respectively, with 16 bases between them. Germline V gives CDR1 LGHNA, CDR2 YSLEER. The CDR3 region is CASSQDIGSGKQPQHF. The CDR3 DNA reads TGCGCCAGCAGCCAAGATATAGGTTCGGGGAAGCAGCCCCAGCATTTT.

The gene calls are TRBV12-5 and TRBJ2-2, with a weak D call TRBD1 (5 bases). V was shortened by 2 bases and J by 3 bases, with 10 bases between the two germline ends. The germline V gene has CDR1 LGHNT and CDR2 FRNRAP. CDR3 size: 15 residues. In DNA form, the CDR3 reads TGTGCTAGTGGTTTGATAGGGGTCTACACCGGGGAGCTGTTTTTT. Translated, it gives CASGLIGVYTGELFF.

The chain uses TRBV7-8 and TRBJ2-3; 7 bases agree with TRBD2. V was clipped by 5 bases and J by 3 bases; unmatched bases: 8. Germline loops: CDR1 SGHVS, CDR2 FQNEAQ. The CDR3 spans 15 residues. In nucleotides, the CDR3 is TGTGCCAGCAGCGAAGCACTAGCGTCGACAGATACGCAGTATTTT. This sequence encodes CASSEALASTDTQYF.

The J gene is TRBJ2-1, the V gene TRBV12-3 or TRBV12-4, with D unresolved. The CDR3 is 13 residues long. V shed 10 bases and J shed 7 bases, with 17 bases lying between them. CDR3 sequence reads: CATEDPVGNEQFF. CDR3 bases: TGTGCCACCGAGGACCCGGTCGGAAATGAGCAGTTCTTC.

The CDR3 here is CASSFGTATYEQYV. CDR3 DNA: TGTGCCAGCAGCTTTGGGACAGCTACCTACGAGCAGTACGTC. This sequence joins TRBV11-2 and TRBJ2-7, with 7 bases aligning to TRBD1. This CDR3 region has 14 residues. Looked up from germline, CDR1 is SGHAT and CDR2 is FQNNGV. J was trimmed by 2 bases and V by 3 bases; bases with no gene match: 4.

V usage is TRBV7-6 and J usage is TRBJ1-6; TRBD1 matches 7 bases. The CDR3 totals 14 residues. The trim removed 5 bases at V and 7 bases at J, leaving 5 bases unmatched. Per the germline V gene, CDR1 is SGHVS and CDR2 is FNYEAQ. CDR3 nucleotide sequence: TGTGCCAGCAGCCGGACAGGAGCGAATTCACCCCTCCACTTT. Protein: CASSRTGANSPLHF.

The rearrangement uses TRBV29-1 and TRBJ2-3, with 8 bases aligning to TRBD2. Germline loops: CDR1 SQVTM, CDR2 ANQGSEA. This CDR3 has 14 residues. Trimming cost V 0 bases and J 2 bases; bases outside gene matches: 1. The CDR3 bases are TGCAGCGTTGAAGAAGCGGGAGTCACAGATACGCAGTATTTT. Its protein product is CSVEEAGVTDTQYF.

In this sample, this clone turned up a few times. The chain uses TRBV27 and TRBJ1-6; D gene unclear. Germline V gene data show CDR1 as MNHEY and CDR2 as SMNVEV (reference sequence). Trimming removed 4 bases at V and 10 bases at J, with 8 bases between. This CDR3 has 12 amino acids. The DNA of the CDR3 is TGTGCCAGCAGTTCGGTATCCTCACCCCTCCACTTT. Protein product: CASSSVSSPLHF.